The present entry profiles one T cell receptor beta chain with its context. Its specificity is unknown. People who had autoimmune disease history or systemic immunosuppression were excluded. The repertoire was sequenced with immunoSEQ multiplex PCR; TCRdb's copy has only in-frame clones and lacks some. Here the sample spans fewer than 85,000 clones, around 89% being singletons. The sample comes from a study of OX40 agonist ivuxolimab in advanced cancers. In the study overall: Patients were treated with ivuxolimab, an agonistic anti-OX40 (CD134) antibody. Participants averaged around 60 years of age (range about 23 to 90) and were over 75% male.

V lost 4 bases, J lost 7 bases, and 14 bases lay in between. There are 14 residues in the CDR3. Germline CDR1 reads MGHDK; CDR2 reads SYGVNS. Study results and caveats: Antigen specificity remained undetermined for the expanded peripheral T cells.

This receptor was taken from an adult with an advanced solid tumor such as melanoma, head and neck, liver or kidney cancer. This chain connects TRBV25-1 to TRBJ2-1; tentative D call: TRBD1 (6 bases). Sequenced material: CD4+ or CD8+ T cells sorted from blood, taken in a trial of the OX40 agonist ivuxolimab. CDR3 bases: TGTGCCAGCAGTGGAGGGGGTCAGGGGAATGAGCAGTTCTTC. Its translation is CASSGGGQGNEQFF.